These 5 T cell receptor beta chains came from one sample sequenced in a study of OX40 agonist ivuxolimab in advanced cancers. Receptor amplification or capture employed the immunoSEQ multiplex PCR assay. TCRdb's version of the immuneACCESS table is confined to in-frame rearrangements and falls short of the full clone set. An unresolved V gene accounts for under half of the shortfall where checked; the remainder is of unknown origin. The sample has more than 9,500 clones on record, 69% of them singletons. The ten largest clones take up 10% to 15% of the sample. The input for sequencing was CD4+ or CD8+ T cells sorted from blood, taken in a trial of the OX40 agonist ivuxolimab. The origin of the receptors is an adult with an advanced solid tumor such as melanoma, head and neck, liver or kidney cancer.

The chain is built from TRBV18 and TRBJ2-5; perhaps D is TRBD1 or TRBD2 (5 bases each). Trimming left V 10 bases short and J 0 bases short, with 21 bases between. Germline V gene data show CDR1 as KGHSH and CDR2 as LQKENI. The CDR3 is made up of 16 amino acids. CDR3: CATSRPSRGHQETQYF. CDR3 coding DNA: TGTGCCACTTCAAGGCCCTCGAGGGGCCACCAAGAGACCCAGTACTTC. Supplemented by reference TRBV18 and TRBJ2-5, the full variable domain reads NAGVMQNPRHLVRRRGQEARLRCSPMKGHSHVYWYRQLPEEGLKFMVYLQKENIIDESGMPKERFSAEFPKEGPSILRIQQVVRGDSAAYFCATSRPSRGHQETQYFGPGTRLLVL.

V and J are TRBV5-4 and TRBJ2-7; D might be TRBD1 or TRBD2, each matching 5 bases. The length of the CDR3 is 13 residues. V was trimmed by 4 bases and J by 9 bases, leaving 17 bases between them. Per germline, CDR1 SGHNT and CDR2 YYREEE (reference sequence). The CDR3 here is CASSRDLGERQYF. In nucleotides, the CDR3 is TGTGCCAGCAGCCGGGACCTAGGGGAAAGGCAGTACTTC.

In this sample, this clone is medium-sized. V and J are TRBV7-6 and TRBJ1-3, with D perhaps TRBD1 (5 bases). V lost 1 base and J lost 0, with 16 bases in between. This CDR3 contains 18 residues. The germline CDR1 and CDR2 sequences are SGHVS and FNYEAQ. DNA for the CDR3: TGTGCCAGCAGCTTAGGAGTCCTACAGGACCGCTCTGGAAACACCATATATTTT. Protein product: CASSLGVLQDRSGNTIYF.

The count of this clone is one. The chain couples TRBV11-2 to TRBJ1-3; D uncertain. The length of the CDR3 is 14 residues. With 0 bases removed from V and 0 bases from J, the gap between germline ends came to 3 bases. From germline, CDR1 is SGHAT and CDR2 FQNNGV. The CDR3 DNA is TGTGCCAGCAGCTTAGAGAACTCTGGAAACACCATATATTTT. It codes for CASSLENSGNTIYF.

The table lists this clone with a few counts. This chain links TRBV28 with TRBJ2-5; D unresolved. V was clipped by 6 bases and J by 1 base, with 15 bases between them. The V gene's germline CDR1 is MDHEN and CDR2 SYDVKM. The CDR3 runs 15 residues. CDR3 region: CASSRTPGRQETQYF. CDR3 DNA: TGTGCCAGCAGCCGTACCCCCGGACGCCAAGAGACCCAGTACTTC. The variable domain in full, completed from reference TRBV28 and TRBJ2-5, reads DVKVTQSSRYLVKRTGEKVFLECVQDMDHENMFWYRQDPGLGLRLIYFSYDVKMKEKGDIPEGYSVSREKKERFSLILESASTNQTSMYLCASSRTPGRQETQYFGPGTRLLVL.